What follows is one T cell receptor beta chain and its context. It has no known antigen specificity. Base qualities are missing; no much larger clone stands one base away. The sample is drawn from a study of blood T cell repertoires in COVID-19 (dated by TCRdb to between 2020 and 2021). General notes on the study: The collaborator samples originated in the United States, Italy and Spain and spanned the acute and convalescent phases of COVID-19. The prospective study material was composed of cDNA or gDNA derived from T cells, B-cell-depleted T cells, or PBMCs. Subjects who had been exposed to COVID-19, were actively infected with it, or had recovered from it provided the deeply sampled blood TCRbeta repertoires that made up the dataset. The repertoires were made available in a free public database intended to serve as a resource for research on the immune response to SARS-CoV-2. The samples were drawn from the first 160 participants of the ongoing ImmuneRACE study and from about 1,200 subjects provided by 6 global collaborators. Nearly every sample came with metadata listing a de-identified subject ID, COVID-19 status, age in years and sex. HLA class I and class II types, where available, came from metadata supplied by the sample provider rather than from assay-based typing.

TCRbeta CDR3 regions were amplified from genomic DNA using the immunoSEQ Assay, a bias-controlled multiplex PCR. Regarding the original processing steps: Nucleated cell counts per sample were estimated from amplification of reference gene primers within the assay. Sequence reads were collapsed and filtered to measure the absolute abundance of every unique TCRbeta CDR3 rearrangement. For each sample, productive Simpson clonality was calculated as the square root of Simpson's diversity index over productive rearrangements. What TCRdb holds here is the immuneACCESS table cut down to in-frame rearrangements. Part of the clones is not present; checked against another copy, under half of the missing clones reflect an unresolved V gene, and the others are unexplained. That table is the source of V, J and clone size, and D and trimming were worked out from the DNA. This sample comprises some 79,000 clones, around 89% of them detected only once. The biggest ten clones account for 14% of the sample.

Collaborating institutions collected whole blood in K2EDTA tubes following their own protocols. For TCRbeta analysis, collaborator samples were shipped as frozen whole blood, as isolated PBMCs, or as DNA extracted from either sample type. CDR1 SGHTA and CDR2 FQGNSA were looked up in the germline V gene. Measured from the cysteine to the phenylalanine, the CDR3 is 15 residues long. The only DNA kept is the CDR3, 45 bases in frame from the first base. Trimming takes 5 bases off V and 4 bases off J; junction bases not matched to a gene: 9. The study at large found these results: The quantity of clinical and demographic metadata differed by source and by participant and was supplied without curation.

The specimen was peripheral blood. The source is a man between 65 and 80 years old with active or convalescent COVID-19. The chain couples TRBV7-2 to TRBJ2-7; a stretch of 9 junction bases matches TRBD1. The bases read TGTGCCAGCAGCCTTACAGGGGGCCCAGAATACGAGCAGTACTTC. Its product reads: CASSLTGGPEYEQYF.